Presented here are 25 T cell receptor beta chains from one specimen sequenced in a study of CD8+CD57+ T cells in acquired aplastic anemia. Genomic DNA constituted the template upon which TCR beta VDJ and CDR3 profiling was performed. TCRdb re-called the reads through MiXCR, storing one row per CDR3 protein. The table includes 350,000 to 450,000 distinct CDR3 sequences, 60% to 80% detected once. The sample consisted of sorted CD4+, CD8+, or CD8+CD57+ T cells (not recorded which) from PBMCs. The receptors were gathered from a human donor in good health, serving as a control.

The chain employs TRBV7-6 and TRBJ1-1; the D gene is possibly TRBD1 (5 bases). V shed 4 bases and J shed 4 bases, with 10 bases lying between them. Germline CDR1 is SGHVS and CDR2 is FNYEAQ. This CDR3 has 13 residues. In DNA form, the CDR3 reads TGTGCCAGCAGCTCCGGGAGGGGCACTGAAGCTTTCTTT. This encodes CASSSGRGTEAFF.

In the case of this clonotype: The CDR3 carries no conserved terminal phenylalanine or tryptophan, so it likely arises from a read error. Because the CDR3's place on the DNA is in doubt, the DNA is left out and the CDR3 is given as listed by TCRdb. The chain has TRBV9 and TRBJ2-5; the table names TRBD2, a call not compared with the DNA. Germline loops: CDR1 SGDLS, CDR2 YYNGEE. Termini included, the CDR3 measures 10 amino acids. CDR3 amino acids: CASSVGGGDI.

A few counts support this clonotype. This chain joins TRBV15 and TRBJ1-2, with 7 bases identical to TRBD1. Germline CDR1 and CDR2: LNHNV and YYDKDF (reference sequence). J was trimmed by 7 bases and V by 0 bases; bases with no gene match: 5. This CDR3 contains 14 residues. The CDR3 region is CATSREQGMVGYTF. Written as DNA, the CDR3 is TGTGCCACCAGCAGAGAACAGGGGATGGTTGGCTACACCTTC.

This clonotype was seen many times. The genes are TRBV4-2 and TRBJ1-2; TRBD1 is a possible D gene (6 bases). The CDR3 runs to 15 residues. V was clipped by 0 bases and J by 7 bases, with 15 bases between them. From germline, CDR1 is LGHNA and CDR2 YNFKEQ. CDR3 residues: CASSQDPRGESGYTF. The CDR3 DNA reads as TGTGCCAGCAGCCAAGATCCAAGGGGGGAGAGTGGCTACACCTTC.

The CDR3 protein is CASSRQQGLAKNIQYF. The CDR3, as DNA: TGTGCCAGTAGTAGGCAACAGGGTTTGGCCAAAAACATTCAGTACTTC. V and J are TRBV19 and TRBJ2-4, with a tentative D call TRBD1 (6 bases). The ends were cut back, 4 bases at V and 1 base at J, with 14 bases in the middle. Germline V lookup: CDR1 LNHDA, CDR2 SQIVND (reference sequence). CDR3 length: 16 residues. The complete variable domain, with remaining parts taken from reference TRBV19 and TRBJ2-4, reads DGGITQSPKYLFRKEGQNVTLSCEQNLNHDAMYWYRQDPGQGLRLIYYSQIVNDFQKGDIAEGYSVSREKKESFPLTVTSAQKNPTAFYLCASSRQQGLAKNIQYFGAGTRLSVL.

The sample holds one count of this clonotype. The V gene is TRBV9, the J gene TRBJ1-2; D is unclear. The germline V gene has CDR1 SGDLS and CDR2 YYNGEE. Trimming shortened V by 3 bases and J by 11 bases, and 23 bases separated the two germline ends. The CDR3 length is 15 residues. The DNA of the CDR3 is TGTGCCAGCAGCGAAGCTCCCAGCACAGATACGGAGTACACCTTC. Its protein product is CASSEAPSTDTEYTF.

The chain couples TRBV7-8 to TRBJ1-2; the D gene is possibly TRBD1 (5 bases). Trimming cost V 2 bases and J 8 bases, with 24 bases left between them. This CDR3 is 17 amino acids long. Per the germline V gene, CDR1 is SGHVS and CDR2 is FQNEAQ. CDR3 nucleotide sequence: TGTGCCAGCAGCTTAAGGTCGGCAGGGATGAACACTGAAGGCTACACCTTC. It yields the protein CASSLRSAGMNTEGYTF.

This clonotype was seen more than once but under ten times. In DNA, the CDR3 is TGCGCCAGCAGCCGGGACTTTAGCGGGGGAGGCGGAGATACGCAGTATTTT. Translated, it gives CASSRDFSGGGGDTQYF. The chain couples TRBV10-1 to TRBJ2-3; 9 bases map to TRBD2. Germline V gene data show CDR1 as WNHNN and CDR2 as SYGVQD (reference sequence). The CDR3 is made up of 17 amino acids. Trimming at V came to 6 bases and at J to 5 bases, leaving 15 bases not matched to a gene.

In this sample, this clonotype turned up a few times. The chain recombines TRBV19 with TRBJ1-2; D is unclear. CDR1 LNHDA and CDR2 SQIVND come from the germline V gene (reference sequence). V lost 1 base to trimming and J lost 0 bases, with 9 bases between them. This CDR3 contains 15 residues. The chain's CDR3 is CASSIVLHANYGYTF. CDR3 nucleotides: TGTGCCAGTAGTATAGTTTTACACGCTAACTATGGCTACACCTTC.

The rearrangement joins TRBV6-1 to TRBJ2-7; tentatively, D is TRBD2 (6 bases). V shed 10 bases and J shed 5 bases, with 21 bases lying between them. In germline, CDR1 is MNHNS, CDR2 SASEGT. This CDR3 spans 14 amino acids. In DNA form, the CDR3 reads TGTGCCACCACTGACACAGTTAGCGGTAACGAGCAGTACTTC. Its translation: CATTDTVSGNEQYF.

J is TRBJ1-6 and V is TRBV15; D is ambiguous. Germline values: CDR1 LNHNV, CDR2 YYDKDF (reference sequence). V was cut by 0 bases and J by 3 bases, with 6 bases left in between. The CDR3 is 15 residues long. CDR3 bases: TGTGCCACCAGCAGAGATGGGATCTATAATTCACCCCTCCACTTT. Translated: CATSRDGIYNSPLHF.

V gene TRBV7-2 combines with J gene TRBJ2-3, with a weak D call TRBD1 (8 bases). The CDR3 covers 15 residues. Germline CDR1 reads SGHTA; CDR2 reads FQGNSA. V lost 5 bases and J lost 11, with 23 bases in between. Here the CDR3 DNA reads TGTGCCAGCAGCCTGCACAGGGGGGGACCCTACGAGCAGTATTTT. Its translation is CASSLHRGGPYEQYF.

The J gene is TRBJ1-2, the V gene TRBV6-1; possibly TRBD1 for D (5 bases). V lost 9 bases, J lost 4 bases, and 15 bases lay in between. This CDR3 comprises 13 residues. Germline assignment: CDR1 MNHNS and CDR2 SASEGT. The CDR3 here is CARIALRGYGYTF. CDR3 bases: TGTGCCAGGATCGCGCTGAGGGGCTATGGCTACACCTTC.

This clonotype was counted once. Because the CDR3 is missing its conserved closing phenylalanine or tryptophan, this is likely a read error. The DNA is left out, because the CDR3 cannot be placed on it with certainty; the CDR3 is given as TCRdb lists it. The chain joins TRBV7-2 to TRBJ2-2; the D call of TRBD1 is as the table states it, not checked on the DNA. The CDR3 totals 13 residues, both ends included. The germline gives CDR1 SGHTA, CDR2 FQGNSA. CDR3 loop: CASSFQASLQGYT.

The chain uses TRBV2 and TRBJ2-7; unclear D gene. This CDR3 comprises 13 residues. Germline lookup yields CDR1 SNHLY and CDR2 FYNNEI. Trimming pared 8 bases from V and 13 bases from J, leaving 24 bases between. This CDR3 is CASCREEGYEPYF. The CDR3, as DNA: TGTGCCAGCTGCCGAGAGGAAGGCTACGAGCCTTACTTC. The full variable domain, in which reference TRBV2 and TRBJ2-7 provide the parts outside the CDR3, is EPEVTQTPSHQVTQMGQEVILRCVPISNHLYFYWYRQILGQKVEFLVSFYNNEISEKSEIFDDQFSVERPDGSNFTLKIRSTKLEDSAMYFCASCREEGYEPYFGPGTRLTVT.

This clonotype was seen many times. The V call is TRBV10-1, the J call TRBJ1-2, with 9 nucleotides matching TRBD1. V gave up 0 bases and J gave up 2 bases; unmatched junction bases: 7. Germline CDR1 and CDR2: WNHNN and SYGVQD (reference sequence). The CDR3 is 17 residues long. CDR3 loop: CASSESTPGTGNYGYTF. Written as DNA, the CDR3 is TGCGCCAGCAGTGAGTCGACCCCGGGGACAGGGAACTATGGCTACACCTTC.

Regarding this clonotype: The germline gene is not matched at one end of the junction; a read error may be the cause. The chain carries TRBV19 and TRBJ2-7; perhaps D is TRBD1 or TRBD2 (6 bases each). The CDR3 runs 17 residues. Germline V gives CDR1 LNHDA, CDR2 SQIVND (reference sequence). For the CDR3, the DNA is TGTGCCAGTAGTAACACGGGCGAGGGGGGCAATCAGCGTGAGCATTACTTC. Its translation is CASSNTGEGGNQREHYF.

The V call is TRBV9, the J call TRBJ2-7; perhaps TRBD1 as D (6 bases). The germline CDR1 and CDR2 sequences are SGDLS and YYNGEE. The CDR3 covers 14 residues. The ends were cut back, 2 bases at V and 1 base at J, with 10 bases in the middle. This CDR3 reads CASSVGTQSYEQYF. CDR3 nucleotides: TGTGCCAGCAGCGTCGGGACACAATCCTACGAGCAGTACTTC.

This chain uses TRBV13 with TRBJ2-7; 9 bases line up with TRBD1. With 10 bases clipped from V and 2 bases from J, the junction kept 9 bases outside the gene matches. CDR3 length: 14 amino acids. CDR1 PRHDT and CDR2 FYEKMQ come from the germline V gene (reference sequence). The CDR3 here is CATRSGTGPYEQYF. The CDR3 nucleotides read TGTGCCACCAGATCCGGGACAGGGCCCTACGAGCAGTACTTC.

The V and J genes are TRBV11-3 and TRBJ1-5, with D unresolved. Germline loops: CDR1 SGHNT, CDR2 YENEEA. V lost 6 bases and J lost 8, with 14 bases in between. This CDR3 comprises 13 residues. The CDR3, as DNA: TGTGCCAGCAGTTGGGCGCCGGCGGAGCCCCAGCATTTT. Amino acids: CASSWAPAEPQHF. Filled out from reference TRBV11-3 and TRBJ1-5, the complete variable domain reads EAGVVQSPRYKIIEKKQPVAFWCNPISGHNTLYWYLQNLGQGPELLIRYENEEAVDDSQLPKDRFSAERLKGVDSTLKIQPAELGDSAVYLCASSWAPAEPQHFGDGTRLSIL.

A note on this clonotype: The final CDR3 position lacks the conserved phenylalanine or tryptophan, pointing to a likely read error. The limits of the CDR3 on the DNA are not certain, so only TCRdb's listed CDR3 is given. CDR3 sequence: CASSLGAGKEEYL. The gene calls are TRBV7-7 and TRBJ2-5; no DNA check was done on the table's D call, TRBD2. Germline CDR1 reads SSHAT; CDR2 reads FNYEAQ (reference sequence). The CDR3 spans 13 amino acids, including both terminal residues.

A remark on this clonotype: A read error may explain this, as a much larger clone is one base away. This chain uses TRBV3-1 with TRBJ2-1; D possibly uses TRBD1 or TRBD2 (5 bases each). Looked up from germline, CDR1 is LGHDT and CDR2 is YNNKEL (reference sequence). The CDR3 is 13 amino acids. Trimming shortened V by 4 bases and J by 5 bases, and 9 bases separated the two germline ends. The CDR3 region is CASSRDAHNEQFF. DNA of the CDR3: TGTGCCAGCAGCCGGGACGCCCACAATGAGCAGTTCTTC.

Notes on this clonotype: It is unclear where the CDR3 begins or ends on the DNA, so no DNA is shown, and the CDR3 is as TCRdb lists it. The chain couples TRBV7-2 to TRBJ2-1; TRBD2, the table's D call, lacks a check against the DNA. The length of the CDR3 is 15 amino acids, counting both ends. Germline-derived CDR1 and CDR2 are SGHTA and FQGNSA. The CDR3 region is CASSAGPYEQYFGFF.

Here the CDR3 DNA reads TGCAGTGCTAGAGATCGCCCAAAAGAGAAGCAGTTCTTC. Amino acid sequence: CSARDRPKEKQFF. The rearrangement joins TRBV20-1 to TRBJ2-1, with D uncertain. The length of the CDR3 is 13 residues. Germline V gives CDR1 DFQATT, CDR2 SNEGSKA (reference sequence). V lost 0 bases and J 11 bases, leaving 14 bases between the germline ends.

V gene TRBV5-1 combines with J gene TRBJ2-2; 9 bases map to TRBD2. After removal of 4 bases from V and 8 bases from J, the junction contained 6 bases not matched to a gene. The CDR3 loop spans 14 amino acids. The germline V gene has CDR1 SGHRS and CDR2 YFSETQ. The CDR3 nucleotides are TGCGCCAGCAGCCCTTGCGGGGGGGCAGGGGAGCTGTTTTTT. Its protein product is CASSPCGGAGELFF. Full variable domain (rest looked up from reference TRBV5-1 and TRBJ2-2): KAGVTQTPRYLIKTRGQQVTLSCSPISGHRSVSWYQQTPGQGLQFLFEYFSETQRNKGNFPGRFSGRQFSNSRSEMNVSTLELGDSALYLCASSPCGGAGELFFGEGSRLTVL.